The 2 T cell receptor beta chains below come from one sample, sequenced in a study of cytotoxic CD8 clonotypes in ibrutinib-treated CLL. Sequencing used immunoSEQ multiplex PCR; TCRdb keeps in-frame clones, though not all of them. The table shows 200,000 to 250,000 clones, with roughly 70% occurring only once. The material was PBMCs, obtained after 24 months of ibrutinib treatment. Receptors originate from a human donor with chronic lymphocytic leukemia.

The chain combines TRBV9 with TRBJ2-7, with D tentatively TRBD1 (6 bases). Germline lookup yields CDR1 SGDLS and CDR2 YYNGEE. CDR3 length: 14 amino acids. The germline V and J ends were trimmed by 5 bases and 3 bases, with 15 bases remaining between them. The CDR3: CASSEGEIDYEQYF. In DNA, the CDR3 is TGTGCCAGCAGTGAGGGGGAGATCGACTACGAGCAGTACTTC.

The chain uses TRBV30 and TRBJ1-1; maybe TRBD1 (5 bases). The ends were cut back, 5 bases at V and 8 bases at J, with 12 bases in the middle. This CDR3 is 11 amino acids long. Germline V lookup: CDR1 GTSNPN, CDR2 SVGIG (reference sequence). Here the CDR3 DNA reads TGTGCCTGGGGACCGGGACGGGAAGCTTTCTTT. Translated: CAWGPGREAFF.